The rows below give T cell receptor beta chains drawn from one sample of a study of OX40 agonist ivuxolimab in advanced cancers. Generated by immunoSEQ multiplex PCR, the TCRdb table keeps only in-frame clones and is missing some. The top ten clones hold roughly 1% of a sample with 60,000 to 75,000 clones, about 91% of them seen once. The starting material was CD4+ or CD8+ T cells sorted from blood, obtained in a trial of the OX40 agonist ivuxolimab. The receptors derive from an adult with an advanced solid tumor such as melanoma, head and neck, liver or kidney cancer. Each CDR3 is given with its conserved first and last residue. Each record gives: CDR3 length, V gene, D gene, clone size, J gene, CDR3 protein, CDR3 DNA. D genes are given only for firm matches. Some rows have no size entry. The others give once, few or many, or a class for an expanded clone.

14	TRBV7-8	.	.	TRBJ2-2	CASSLNRDTGELFF	TGTGCCAGCAGCTTAAACAGAGACACCGGGGAGCTGTTTTTT
12	TRBV5-6	.	.	TRBJ1-1	CASSNRATEAFF	TGTGCCAGCAGCAATAGGGCCACTGAAGCTTTCTTT
13	TRBV29-1	.	.	TRBJ1-3	CSVDTGTGNTIYF	TGCAGCGTTGATACAGGGACTGGAAACACCATATATTTT
15	TRBV7-6	TRBD1	.	TRBJ1-5	CASSFGQGAGQPQHF	TGTGCCAGCAGCTTTGGACAGGGGGCCGGGCAGCCCCAGCATTTT
16	TRBV5-1	.	.	TRBJ2-3	CASSLGGQLRQDTQYF	TGCGCCAGCAGCTTAGGGGGACAACTTCGTCAGGATACGCAGTATTTT
14	TRBV18	.	.	TRBJ2-7	CASSPRDSSYEQYF	TGTGCCAGCTCACCACGTGACAGCTCCTACGAGCAGTACTTC
14	TRBV19	TRBD2	few	TRBJ2-1	CASRVSGSGYEQFF	TGTGCCAGTAGAGTTAGCGGGAGTGGGTATGAGCAGTTCTTC
17	TRBV30	TRBD1	.	TRBJ1-2	CAWGEGAYGQGDYGYTF	TGTGCCTGGGGCGAAGGGGCCTACGGACAGGGGGACTATGGCTACACCTTC
13	TRBV6-1	.	.	TRBJ1-1	CASSGTGLTEAFF	TGTGCCAGCAGTGGTACAGGGTTGACTGAAGCTTTCTTT
13	TRBV5-5	TRBD1	medium-sized	TRBJ1-2	CASSLQGVSGYTF	TGTGCCAGCAGCTTGCAGGGGGTATCTGGCTACACCTTC
14	TRBV18	.	.	TRBJ1-5	CASSPREGNQPQHF	TGTGCCAGCTCACCACGGGAGGGGAATCAGCCCCAGCATTTT
14	TRBV2	.	.	TRBJ2-7	CASRITGLDHEQYF	TGTGCCAGCAGGATAACGGGTCTCGACCACGAGCAGTACTTC
16	TRBV19	.	once	TRBJ2-2	CASSKVAGVNTGELFF	TGTGCCAGTAGTAAAGTGGCGGGCGTTAACACCGGGGAGCTGTTTTTT
15	TRBV7-2	TRBD1	once	TRBJ1-2	CASSPGRTGGSGYTF	TGTGCCAGCAGCCCGGGCCGGACAGGGGGTAGTGGCTACACCTTC
15	TRBV19	TRBD2	.	TRBJ2-2	CASSASGIGAGELFF	TGTGCCAGTAGCGCTAGCGGGATAGGTGCCGGGGAGCTGTTTTTT
17	TRBV10-1	TRBD2	.	TRBJ2-5	CASSESRAGGPGETQYF	TGCGCCAGCAGTGAGTCGAGAGCGGGAGGGCCGGGTGAGACCCAGTACTTC
16	TRBV7-3	.	.	TRBJ2-1	CASSLSPASAPNEQFF	TGTGCCAGCAGCTTATCTCCAGCGTCCGCCCCCAATGAGCAGTTCTTC
12	TRBV19	.	.	TRBJ2-5	CASSSAEETQYF	TGTGCCAGTAGTTCGGCTGAAGAGACCCAGTACTTC
14	TRBV18	.	.	TRBJ1-5	CASSPSSGHQPQHF	TGTGCCAGCTCACCATCGAGCGGGCATCAGCCCCAGCATTTT
13	TRBV6-5	.	.	TRBJ1-1	CASSPGANTEAFF	TGTGCCAGCAGCCCAGGGGCGAACACTGAAGCTTTCTTT
13	TRBV6-1	.	.	TRBJ2-7	CASNRDLDYEQYF	TGTGCCAGCAATCGGGACTTGGACTACGAGCAGTACTTC
13	TRBV9	.	.	TRBJ1-6	CASSVERESPLHF	TGTGCCAGCAGCGTAGAGAGGGAATCACCCCTCCACTTT
13	TRBV19	TRBD1	few	TRBJ2-2	CASGTGEGGELFF	TGTGCCAGCGGGACAGGGGAAGGCGGGGAGCTGTTTTTT
16	TRBV5-4	.	.	TRBJ2-5	CASSGRGAKGPETQYF	TGTGCCAGCAGCGGCCGGGGTGCCAAGGGACCAGAGACCCAGTACTTC
19	TRBV5-3	.	.	TRBJ2-3	CARRGLGTDQIISTDTQYF	TGTGCCAGAAGGGGACTAGGGACAGACCAGATTATTAGCACAGATACGCAGTATTTT
13	TRBV12-5	.	.	TRBJ1-2	CASGYGPREGYTF	TGTGCTAGTGGTTACGGACCCAGGGAGGGCTACACCTTC
13	TRBV4-1	TRBD1	.	TRBJ1-1	CASSQTGYTEAFF	TGCGCCAGCAGCCAGACAGGGTACACTGAAGCTTTCTTT
15	TRBV7-3	.	.	TRBJ1-1	CASSLWEGKNTEAFF	TGTGCCAGCAGCTTATGGGAGGGGAAGAACACTGAAGCTTTCTTT
13	TRBV10-3	TRBD1	.	TRBJ1-5	CAITGTVDQPQHF	TGTGCCATTACCGGGACAGTCGATCAGCCCCAGCATTTT
14	TRBV2	.	.	TRBJ2-5	CASSEGPILETQYF	TGTGCCAGCAGTGAAGGGCCGATCCTAGAGACCCAGTACTTC
14	TRBV5-1	.	.	TRBJ1-4	CASSWSGGSEKLFF	TGCGCCAGCAGCTGGTCGGGAGGGAGTGAAAAACTGTTTTTT
15	TRBV14	TRBD1	.	TRBJ2-5	CASSPGQGMVATQYF	TGTGCCAGCAGCCCGGGACAGGGGATGGTTGCGACCCAGTACTTC
16	TRBV11-1	.	once	TRBJ1-5	CASSLGTNYSNQPQHF	TGTGCCAGCAGCTTAGGGACAAACTATAGCAATCAGCCCCAGCATTTT
16	TRBV11-2	.	.	TRBJ1-6	CASSDRLTSYNSPLHF	TGTGCCAGCAGCGACAGGCTTACCTCCTATAATTCACCCCTCCACTTT
13	TRBV10-3	TRBD1	.	TRBJ2-2	CAIGTGNTGELFF	TGTGCCATCGGGACAGGGAACACCGGGGAGCTGTTTTTT
15	TRBV21-1	.	.	TRBJ1-6	CASSKVGTENSPLHF	TGTGCCAGCAGCAAAGTAGGGACAGAGAATTCACCCCTCCACTTT
13	TRBV18	.	few	TRBJ1-2	CASSPGEAVGYTF	TGTGCCAGCTCACCGGGGGAAGCGGTTGGCTACACCTTC
13	TRBV10-3	.	.	TRBJ1-5	CAISPDGNQPQHF	TGTGCCATCAGCCCCGACGGGAATCAGCCCCAGCATTTT
16	TRBV4-1	.	.	TRBJ2-2	CASSRHSTVNTGELFF	TGCGCCAGCAGCCGACACTCTACAGTGAACACCGGGGAGCTGTTTTTT
14	TRBV7-3	.	.	TRBJ2-3	CASSTGPSTDTQYF	TGTGCCAGCAGCACCGGGCCGAGCACAGATACGCAGTATTTT
16	TRBV9	TRBD2	.	TRBJ2-7	CASSANGGAFTYEQYF	TGTGCCAGCAGCGCGAACGGGGGGGCTTTCACCTACGAGCAGTACTTC
15	TRBV2	.	.	TRBJ2-5	CASRERDKRQETQYF	TGTGCCAGCAGAGAGAGGGACAAACGCCAAGAGACCCAGTACTTC
15	TRBV5-1	TRBD1	once	TRBJ2-7	CASSLPTGMADEQYF	TGCGCCAGCAGCCTCCCGACAGGGATGGCCGACGAGCAGTACTTC
15	TRBV6-1	.	.	TRBJ1-3	CASSRPFESGNTIYF	TGTGCCAGCAGCCGCCCTTTCGAGTCTGGAAACACCATATATTTT
14	TRBV9	TRBD1	.	TRBJ2-7	CASSARGQNYEQYF	TGTGCCAGCAGCGCTCGGGGACAGAACTACGAGCAGTACTTC
14	TRBV11-3	TRBD1	.	TRBJ2-4	CASQGGDPGYIQYF	TGTGCCTCTCAAGGGGGCGACCCCGGGTACATTCAGTACTTC
16	TRBV7-3	TRBD2	.	TRBJ2-1	CASSLVTGTKYNEQFF	TGTGCCAGCAGCTTAGTGACCGGGACTAAATACAATGAGCAGTTCTTC
14	TRBV9	.	.	TRBJ2-2	CASSPITNGGELFF	TGTGCCAGCAGCCCCATCACGAACGGCGGGGAGCTGTTTTTT
13	TRBV19	.	.	TRBJ1-1	CASSREGGTEAFF	TGTGCCAGTAGTCGGGAGGGGGGCACTGAAGCTTTCTTT
13	TRBV27	.	once	TRBJ1-2	CASSISGSYGYTF	TGTGCCAGCAGTATATCAGGGTCCTATGGCTACACCTTC
15	TRBV5-5	.	.	TRBJ2-7	CASSLDRESSLEQYF	TGTGCCAGCAGCTTGGATAGGGAATCGTCCCTCGAGCAGTACTTC
15	TRBV5-1	.	.	TRBJ2-3	CASSLSAASTDTQYF	TGCGCCAGCAGCCTCTCCGCGGCGAGCACAGATACGCAGTATTTT
14	TRBV10-3	.	.	TRBJ2-5	CAIRDSRNQETQYF	TGTGCCATCAGGGACAGTCGGAACCAAGAGACCCAGTACTTC
13	TRBV14	.	.	TRBJ2-7	CASSHGRSYEQYF	TGTGCCAGCAGCCACGGAAGATCCTACGAGCAGTACTTC
14	TRBV2	TRBD1	.	TRBJ1-2	CASSENDRGEGYTF	TGTGCCAGCAGTGAAAATGACAGGGGAGAAGGCTACACCTTC
14	TRBV6-1	.	.	TRBJ2-3	CASRLGGGTDTQYF	TGTGCCAGCAGGCTGGGGGGCGGCACAGATACGCAGTATTTT
11	TRBV19	TRBD1	.	TRBJ2-4	CASTTGVVQYF	TGTGCCAGTACCACAGGGGTCGTTCAGTACTTC
16	TRBV30	TRBD1	few	TRBJ1-6	CAWSVTAGTVNSPLHF	TGTGCCTGGAGTGTAACTGCCGGGACAGTTAATTCACCCCTCCACTTT
15	TRBV7-9	.	once	TRBJ1-4	CASSVGRLWDEKLFF	TGTGCCAGCAGCGTAGGTCGTCTCTGGGATGAAAAACTGTTTTTT